What follows are 31 T cell receptor beta chains derived from one specimen sequenced in a study of T cell repertoires in cytomegalovirus infection. Their antigen targets remain unknown. TCRdb ran MiXCR on the reads and lists one entry per CDR3 protein. The table records about 480,000 distinct CDR3 sequences, 33% of them present only once. The sequencing here drew on cultured PBMCs, taken from culture after CMV antigen stimulation. Receptors were obtained from a human donor in good health (CMV status not recorded). Some clones in this sample may be carry-over from other donors' samples.

The chain carries TRBV7-2 and TRBJ1-1; the D gene is possibly TRBD1 (5 bases). V lost 1 base and J 5 bases, leaving 17 bases between the germline ends. The CDR3 contains 16 residues. Per the germline V gene, CDR1 is SGHTA and CDR2 is FQGNSA. The CDR3 spells CASSLVGTAGGTEAFF. As DNA, the CDR3 is TGTGCCAGCAGCTTAGTTGGGACGGCCGGGGGAACTGAAGCTTTCTTT.

In this sample, this clonotype turned up many times. The chain couples TRBV7-2 to TRBJ2-3; D possibly corresponds to TRBD2 (6 bases). V lost 4 bases and J 0 bases, leaving 8 bases between the germline ends. This CDR3 is 14 amino acids long. Germline V gives CDR1 SGHTA, CDR2 FQGNSA. The DNA of the CDR3 is TGTGCCAGCAGCTCGGGGGTCAGCACAGATACGCAGTATTTT. It yields the protein CASSSGVSTDTQYF.

In this sample, this clonotype turned up many times. V gene TRBV18 combines with J gene TRBJ1-3, with D unresolved. The germline V gene encodes CDR1 KGHSH and CDR2 LQKENI. CDR3 length: 16 amino acids. V shed 2 bases and J shed 0 bases, with 11 bases lying between them. The CDR3 sequence: CASSPVDASSGNTIYF. The CDR3 DNA reads TGTGCCAGCTCACCAGTCGACGCCAGCTCTGGAAACACCATATATTTT.

This clonotype was counted only a few times. V is TRBV19 and J is TRBJ1-5; D is unresolved. Germline V gene lookup returns CDR1 LNHDA and CDR2 SQIVND (reference sequence). The CDR3 has 13 residues. The V end was cut by 7 bases, the J end by 7 bases, with 14 bases between. This CDR3 reads CASNSGVRQPQHF. CDR3 DNA: TGTGCCAGTAATAGTGGCGTGCGACAGCCCCAGCATTTT.

This clonotype was found a few times. The chain combines TRBV7-6 with TRBJ2-2; the match to TRBD1 covers 10 bases. This CDR3 comprises 15 residues. CDR1 and CDR2 from the germline V gene are SGHVS and FNYEAQ. J gave up 6 bases and V 3 bases, and 4 bases lay outside the gene matches. CDR3 region: CASSFGQGVPGELFF. The CDR3 DNA reads TGTGCCAGCAGCTTCGGACAGGGGGTCCCCGGGGAGCTGTTTTTT. Looking up the rest from reference TRBV7-6 and TRBJ2-2 gives the full variable domain: GAGVSQSPRYKVTKRGQDVALRCDPISGHVSLYWYRQALGQGPEFLTYFNYEAQQDKSGLPNDRFSAERPEGSISTLTIQRTEQRDSAMYRCASSFGQGVPGELFFGEGSRLTVL.

The table lists this clonotype with a few counts. The gene calls are TRBV20-1 and TRBJ1-2; 10 bases map to TRBD1. The CDR3 runs to 14 residues. Germline V CDR1 and CDR2: DFQATT, SNEGSKA (reference sequence). V trimming: 5 bases; J trimming: 8 bases; junction bases outside the gene matches: 11. CDR3 loop: CSAPWGTGEYGYTF. CDR3 nucleotide sequence: TGCAGTGCTCCATGGGGGACAGGGGAGTACGGCTACACCTTC.

This clonotype was observed a handful of times. The chain links TRBV7-2 to TRBJ2-5; 9 bases match TRBD2. Germline lookup yields CDR1 SGHTA and CDR2 FQGNSA. CDR3 length equals 18 residues. Trimming cost V 3 bases and J 2 bases; bases outside gene matches: 13. The CDR3 DNA sequence: TGTGCCAGCAGCTTCACCGCGGGGGGGCGGACGGAGCAAGAGACCCAGTACTTC. Amino acid sequence: CASSFTAGGRTEQETQYF.

In its sample, this clonotype was seen a few times. The genes are TRBV7-2 and TRBJ2-3; 10 nucleotides match TRBD2. Per the germline V gene, CDR1 is SGHTA and CDR2 is FQGNSA. This CDR3 spans 13 amino acids. After removal of 10 bases from V and 6 bases from J, the junction contained 7 bases not matched to a gene. CDR3 in amino acids: CATTSGRADTQYF. The DNA of the CDR3 is TGTGCCACAACGAGCGGGAGGGCTGATACGCAGTATTTT.

This clonotype has just a few counts. V and J are TRBV28 and TRBJ2-1; the match to TRBD2 covers 16 bases. The CDR3 runs to 19 residues. After removal of 3 bases from V and 6 bases from J, the junction contained 11 bases not matched to a gene. CDR1 is MDHEN and CDR2 is SYDVKM in the germline V gene. For the CDR3, the DNA is TGTGCCAGCAGTTTGACAACGGGACTAGCGGGAGGGGTAGGCAATGAGCAGTTCTTC. Protein product: CASSLTTGLAGGVGNEQFF.

This chain links TRBV30 with TRBJ2-7, with 8 bases fitting TRBD2. CDR1 and CDR2 from the germline V gene are GTSNPN and SVGIG (reference sequence). This CDR3 spans 14 amino acids. V lost 5 bases, J lost 4 bases, and 10 bases stayed unmatched. CDR3 region: CAWGLMGLGYEQYF. CDR3 sequence (DNA): TGTGCCTGGGGCCTGATGGGACTAGGTTACGAGCAGTACTTC.

In this sample, this clonotype turned up a few times. This chain links TRBV7-9 with TRBJ2-7; D gene uncertain. The CDR3 consists of 13 residues. Looked up from germline, CDR1 is SEHNR and CDR2 is FQNEAQ (reference sequence). Deletions cut 3 bases from V and 2 bases from J, with 8 bases between. CDR3 residues: CASSLTGAYEQYV. Here the CDR3 DNA reads TGTGCCAGCAGCTTGACTGGGGCCTACGAGCAGTACGTC.

This chain connects TRBV20-1 to TRBJ2-2; D remains unclear. Germline V gives CDR1 DFQATT, CDR2 SNEGSKA (reference sequence). The CDR3 sequence is 16 residues long. V was shortened by 0 bases and J by 4 bases, with 15 bases between the two germline ends. The CDR3 loop is CSARDPTRQLTGELFF. The CDR3 nucleotides are TGCAGTGCTAGAGATCCAACGAGGCAGCTCACCGGGGAGCTGTTTTTT.

The CDR3, as DNA: TGCAGTGCTAGGGGGGCTCCAATGAACACTGAAGCTTTCTTT. This codes for CSARGAPMNTEAFF. The chain joins TRBV20-1 to TRBJ1-1; the D gene is possibly TRBD1 (6 bases). CDR3 length: 14 residues. V was shortened by 3 bases and J by 0 bases, with 11 bases between the two germline ends. CDR1 and CDR2 from the germline V gene are DFQATT and SNEGSKA (reference sequence).

V usage is TRBV28 and J usage is TRBJ1-1; no definite D call. Trimming took 3 bases from V and 1 from J, leaving 9 bases between them. The V gene's germline CDR1 is MDHEN and CDR2 SYDVKM. This CDR3 contains 14 residues. CDR3 in DNA: TGTGCCAGCAGTTTCCTCCGGGCGAACACTGAAGCTTTCTTT. Amino acid sequence: CASSFLRANTEAFF.

The V gene is TRBV7-9, the J gene TRBJ1-2; TRBD1 might be the D (6 bases). The germline CDR1 and CDR2 sequences are SEHNR and FQNEAQ (reference sequence). The CDR3 is 16 residues long. V shed 5 bases and J shed 2 bases, with 18 bases lying between them. The CDR3 sequence: CASSPPGHPKNYGYTF. The CDR3 nucleotides are TGTGCCAGCAGCCCACCGGGACACCCGAAAAACTATGGCTACACCTTC. Filled out from reference TRBV7-9 and TRBJ1-2, the complete variable domain reads DTGVSQNPRHKITKRGQNVTFRCDPISEHNRLYWYRQTLGQGPEFLTYFQNEAQLEKSRLLSDRFSAERPKGSFSTLEIQRTEQGDSAMYLCASSPPGHPKNYGYTFGSGTRLTVV.

V usage is TRBV5-6 and J usage is TRBJ2-3, with D tentatively TRBD2 (5 bases). The CDR3 runs 12 residues. Trimming left V 0 bases short and J 8 bases short, with 7 bases between. Germline CDR1 and CDR2: SGHDT and YYEEEE. The CDR3 loop reads CASSLAAGTQYF. The CDR3 nucleotides read TGTGCCAGCAGCTTGGCCGCGGGTACGCAGTATTTT.

The chain links TRBV4-3 to TRBJ2-3; 7 nucleotides align to TRBD2. The CDR3 is 15 amino acids. The J segment lost 2 bases and the V segment lost 1 base, leaving 3 bases of the junction unmatched. CDR1 is LGHNA, CDR2 YSLEER, per germline. The CDR3 nucleotides are TGCGCCAGCAGCCAAGGGGACTACGACACAGATACGCAGTATTTT. This sequence encodes CASSQGDYDTDTQYF.

The rearrangement links TRBV6-6 to TRBJ1-1; D ambiguous. This CDR3 contains 13 residues. Germline loops: CDR1 MNHNY, CDR2 SVGAGI (reference sequence). V lost 4 bases and J lost 3, with 9 bases in between. The DNA for the CDR3 is TGTGCCAGCAGTTCTGCCTGGGACACTGAAGCTTTCTTT. Translation: CASSSAWDTEAFF.

This clonotype was counted between two and nine times. The chain uses TRBV7-2 and TRBJ2-7; either TRBD1 or TRBD2 may fit D (5 bases each). Trimming stripped 5 bases from V and 7 bases from J, with 21 bases between. This CDR3 spans 15 amino acids. CDR1 and CDR2 from the germline V gene are SGHTA and FQGNSA. In nucleotides, the CDR3 is TGTGCCAGCAGCCCTACCGGGACCGTCCCTGGAGAGCAGTACTTC. This translates into CASSPTGTVPGEQYF.

The chain recombines TRBV28 with TRBJ2-7; 11 bases fit TRBD2. Germline V gene data show CDR1 as MDHEN and CDR2 as SYDVKM. V trimming: 0 bases; J trimming: 2 bases; junction bases outside the gene matches: 0. The CDR3 contains 15 residues. The CDR3 reads CASSLWTSGAYEQYF. The CDR3, as DNA: TGTGCCAGCAGTTTATGGACTAGCGGGGCCTACGAGCAGTACTTC.

There are a few counts of this clonotype. This CDR3 reads CASSSFTSGGAKNIQYF. The DNA of the CDR3 is TGTGCCAGCAGCTCATTTACTAGCGGGGGAGCCAAAAACATTCAGTACTTC. J is TRBJ2-4 and V is TRBV11-2; 11 nucleotides match TRBD2. The germline CDR1 and CDR2 sequences are SGHAT and FQNNGV. Trimming took 4 bases from V and 0 from J; bases not matched to a gene: 5. The CDR3 is 17 amino acids.

V gene TRBV7-7 combines with J gene TRBJ2-5; D is ambiguous. The CDR3 extends over 14 amino acids. Germline-derived CDR1 and CDR2 are SSHAT and FNYEAQ (reference sequence). V was cut by 5 bases and J by 5 bases, with 15 bases left in between. CDR3 loop: CASSPSWRTETQYF. The CDR3 coding sequence is TGTGCCAGCAGCCCCTCCTGGAGAACGGAGACCCAGTACTTC.

The chain employs TRBV6-1 and TRBJ2-1; TRBD2 aligns across 12 bases. The CDR3 sequence is 14 residues long. Germline trimming cut 5 bases from V and 9 bases from J; bases unmatched to any gene: 5. The V gene's germline CDR1 is MNHNS and CDR2 SASEGT. The CDR3 loop reads CASSSSGRVGEQFF. The CDR3 nucleotides read TGTGCCAGCAGTTCTAGCGGGAGGGTTGGTGAGCAGTTCTTC.

The sample holds many counts of this clonotype. J is TRBJ1-3 and V is TRBV7-6, with TRBD1 as a possible D gene (5 bases). Trimming removed 5 bases at V and 0 bases at J, with 11 bases between. The CDR3 spans 15 residues. Per germline, CDR1 SGHVS and CDR2 FNYEAQ. CDR3 sequence: CASSHRQGSGNTIYF. The CDR3 bases are TGTGCCAGCAGCCATCGGCAGGGCTCTGGAAACACCATATATTTT.

The chain combines TRBV5-6 with TRBJ2-1; D unresolved. Germline V gene data show CDR1 as SGHDT and CDR2 as YYEEEE. This CDR3 contains 13 residues. The V and J ends lost 2 bases and 5 bases respectively, with 8 bases between them. The CDR3 sequence: CASSFGFDNEQFF. The DNA of the CDR3 is TGTGCCAGCAGCTTTGGCTTTGACAATGAGCAGTTCTTC.

This clonotype came up a few times. The chain has TRBV6-1 and TRBJ2-7; D is ambiguous. This CDR3 region has 13 residues. Germline CDR1 MNHNS, CDR2 SASEGT. V was shortened by 1 base and J by 4 bases, with 8 bases between the two germline ends. The CDR3 region has the DNA TGTGCCAGCAGTGAAGGGTTTGGATACGAGCAGTACGTC. Residues: CASSEGFGYEQYV.

This rearrangement joins TRBV7-3 to TRBJ2-7; possible D gene TRBD2, 7 bases. CDR1 and CDR2 from the germline V gene are SGHTA and FQGTGA. This CDR3 contains 13 residues. Between the trimmed V and J ends, which lost 8 bases and 4 bases, there was a span of 15 bases. The CDR3 loop reads CASGPGGGYEQYF. CDR3 bases: TGTGCCAGCGGACCGGGGGGCGGGTACGAGCAGTACTTC.

The rearrangement uses TRBV25-1 and TRBJ1-5; D perhaps matches TRBD1 (5 bases). The germline V gene has CDR1 MGHDK and CDR2 SYGVNS. The CDR3 consists of 14 residues. The V end lost 2 bases, the J end lost 4 bases, and 9 bases lay between the germline ends. CDR3: CASSEQGWNQPQHF. As DNA, the CDR3 is TGTGCCAGCAGTGAACAGGGTTGGAATCAGCCCCAGCATTTT.

This clonotype has more than one count but fewer than ten. In nucleotides, the CDR3 is TGTGCCAGCAGTTTTTCTAGCGGGAGGACCTACAATGAGCAGTTCTTC. Amino acid sequence: CASSFSSGRTYNEQFF. The chain carries TRBV6-5 and TRBJ2-1, with 11 bases that match TRBD2. V lost 4 bases and J lost 2; bases outside the gene matches: 4. CDR1 and CDR2 from the germline V gene are MNHEY and SVGAGI. This CDR3 has 16 residues.

This clonotype was seen at least ten times. The chain carries TRBV7-8 and TRBJ2-1, with TRBD2 matching over 7 bases. V shed 0 bases and J 5 bases; nucleotides not matched to a gene: 4. The CDR3 is 15 residues long. Germline V lookup: CDR1 SGHVS, CDR2 FQNEAQ. CDR3 nucleotide sequence: TGTGCCAGCAGCTTAGCGAGCGGGATTCACAATGAGCAGTTCTTC. It translates to CASSLASGIHNEQFF. Looking up the rest from reference TRBV7-8 and TRBJ2-1 gives the full variable domain: GAGVSQSPRYKVAKRGQDVALRCDPISGHVSLFWYQQALGQGPEFLTYFQNEAQLDKSGLPSDRFFAERPEGSVSTLKIQRTQQEDSAVYLCASSLASGIHNEQFFGPGTRLTVL.

A note on this clonotype: A much larger clone differs from this one at a single base, so this may be a read error. V usage is TRBV7-2 and J usage is TRBJ2-7, with D unclear. Germline CDR1 is SGHTA and CDR2 is FQGNSA. The CDR3 contains 15 residues. The CDR3 DNA reads TGTGCCAGCAGCTTAGAGTTGGGAAGTACCTACGGGCAGTACTTC. It encodes CASSLELGSTYGQYF.